This T cell receptor (beta chain) emerged from a study of blood T cell repertoires in COVID-19 (dated by TCRdb to the early 2020s). Notes on the research overall: Collaborator samples came from the United States, Italy and Spain and covered acute and convalescent phases of COVID-19. Where HLA class I and class II types were available, the types were taken from metadata supplied by the sample provider, not from assay-based typing. Nearly every sample came with metadata listing a de-identified subject ID, COVID-19 status, age in years and sex. The repertoires were released in a freely available public database intended as a resource for research on the immune response to SARS-CoV-2. Subjects who had been exposed to COVID-19, were actively infected with it, or had recovered from it provided the deeply sampled blood TCRbeta repertoires that made up the dataset. The prospective study material was composed of cDNA or gDNA derived from T cells, B-cell-depleted T cells, or PBMCs. Samples came from the ongoing ImmuneRACE study (first 160 participants) plus 1,254 subjects from 6 global collaborators.

A few counts support this clone. This receptor's antigen is unknown. No base quality information exists; no much larger clone differs at one position. The germline V end is reduced by 5 bases and the J end by 3 bases; junction bases left unmatched: 9. Inclusive of the bounding cysteine and phenylalanine, the CDR3 is 15 residues long. CDR3 DNA only is kept here, 45 bases in frame from base 1. In the germline V gene, CDR1 corresponds to MDHEN and CDR2 to SYDVKM. Each collaborating institution followed its own protocols to collect whole blood in K2EDTA tubes. For TCRbeta analysis, collaborator samples were shipped as frozen whole blood, as isolated PBMCs, or as DNA extracted from either sample type. The full study reports these points: Clinical and demographic metadata were provided uncurated, with the amount varying by source and participant.

TCRbeta CDR3 regions were amplified from genomic DNA using the immunoSEQ Assay, a bias-controlled multiplex PCR. As for the authors' bioinformatics: Nucleated cell counts per sample were estimated from amplification of reference gene primers within the assay. To quantify the absolute abundance of each unique TCRbeta CDR3 rearrangement, sequence reads were collapsed and filtered. Productive Simpson clonality was computed per sample as the square root of Simpson's diversity index over productive rearrangements. TCRdb mirrors the immuneACCESS table, restricted to in-frame sequences. Some clones are absent from its copies; in checked studies, under half trace to an unresolved V gene, and the reason for the others is unknown. The V and J calls and clone size were taken over from that table, and D and trimming were inferred from the DNA. The table for this sample lists 67,000 or so clones; about 80% of them were counted only once. The ten largest clones represent about 0.83% of the sample.

Sequenced: peripheral blood. This TCR was sampled from a woman in her 70s with acute or convalescent COVID-19. The chain is made from TRBV28 and TRBJ2-7, with 8 bases in between that match TRBD2. The DNA sequence reads TGTGCCAGCAGTATGCCGGGACTAGGCCTCTACGAGCAGTACTTC. This sequence encodes CASSMPGLGLYEQYF.